Only a few counts were recorded for the clone carrying this T cell receptor beta chain. What it binds is not known. The data were obtained in a study of beta chain features in type 1 diabetes. Study findings and constraints: Compared to healthy donors, patients appeared to have naive, central memory and Treg TCRB repertoires that were more alike. Among patients with Type 1 diabetes, TCRB CDR3s were moderately but significantly shorter in every one of the four CD4+ subsets.

Investigators reverse transcribed all isolated RNA, so they sequenced expressed TCRB transcripts. Sequencing was performed with immunoSEQ multiplex PCR; in TCRdb, only in-frame clones are kept and a portion is missing. The data hold more than 250,000 clones, with 15% observed a single time. Trimming removed 5 bases from V and 4 bases from J; junction bases left unmatched: 6. CDR3 length: 14 amino acids. Germline CDR1 SSHAT, CDR2 FNYEAQ (reference sequence). Sequencing was done on a sample of naive CD4+ T cells from blood. The sequence was collected from a man aged 18 to 30 with type 1 diabetes. The V and J genes are TRBV7-7 and TRBJ2-5, with TRBD1 identical over 8 bases. CDR3 coding DNA: TGTGCCAGCAGCCCAACCACAGGGGGAGAGACCCAGTACTTC. Translation gives CASSPTTGGETQYF.